This TCR beta chain was obtained from a study of blood T cell repertoires in COVID-19. Study summary: From T cells, B-cell-depleted T cells, or PBMCs came the material, which was cDNA or gDNA.

This CDR3 comprises 14 residues. The germline CDR1 and CDR2 sequences are MDHEN and SYDVKM. The ends lost 3 bases at V and 6 bases at J; junction bases unmatched: 2. As handled by the study authors: From reference gene primer amplification, estimates of nucleated cell counts were derived. TCRdb's table, derived via immunoSEQ multiplex PCR, lists solely in-frame clones and lacks some. V, J and clone size are those of that table, while D and trimming were read from the DNA. Of approximately 340,000 clones detected, approximately 88% appear once; the ten largest clones hold approximately 9.3%. V gene TRBV28 combines with J gene TRBJ2-3; 11 bases match TRBD1. Material: peripheral blood. This clonotype originated in a man aged 25-45 years with COVID-19, enrolled during active disease. CDR3: CASSLRDRGDTQYF. The CDR3 nucleotides read TGTGCCAGCAGTTTGCGGGACAGGGGGGATACGCAGTATTTT.